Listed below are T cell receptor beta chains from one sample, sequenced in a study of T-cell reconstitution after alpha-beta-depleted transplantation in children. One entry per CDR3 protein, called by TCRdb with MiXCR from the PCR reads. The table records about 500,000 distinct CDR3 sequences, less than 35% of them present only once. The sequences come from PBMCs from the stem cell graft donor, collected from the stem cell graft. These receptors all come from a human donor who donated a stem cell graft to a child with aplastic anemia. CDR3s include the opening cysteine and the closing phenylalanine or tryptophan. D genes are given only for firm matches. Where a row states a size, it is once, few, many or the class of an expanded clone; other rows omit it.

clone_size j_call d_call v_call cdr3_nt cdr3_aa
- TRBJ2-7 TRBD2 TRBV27 TGTGCCAGCAGTTTATCCGGGCGGGAGTACGAGCAGTACTTC CASSLSGREYEQYF
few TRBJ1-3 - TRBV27 TGTGCCAGCAGTTCGTTGGGGGGGCCTGGAAACACCATATATTTT CASSSLGGPGNTIYF
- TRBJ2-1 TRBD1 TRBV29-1 TGCAGCGTTGTGACAGGGTACAATGAGCAGTTCTTC CSVVTGYNEQFF
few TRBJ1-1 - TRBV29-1 TGCAGCGTTGATGAAGACATGAACACTGAAGCTTTCTTT CSVDEDMNTEAFF
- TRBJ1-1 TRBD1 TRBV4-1 TGCGCCAGCAGCCTAGAGGACAGGGCTGAAGCTTTCTTT CASSLEDRAEAFF
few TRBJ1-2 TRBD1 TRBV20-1 TGCAGTGCTCTTCGTCCCGGGACAGGGAACGGCTACACCTTC CSALRPGTGNGYTF
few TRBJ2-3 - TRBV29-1 TGCAGCGTTGACGCGGACGGTGCTAGCACAGATACGCAGTATTTT CSVDADGASTDTQYF
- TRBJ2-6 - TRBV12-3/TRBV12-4 TGTGCCAGCAGCACCCTAGGGGGGGCTGGGGCCAACGTCCTGACTTTC CASSTLGGAGANVLTF
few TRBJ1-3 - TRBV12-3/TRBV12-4 TGTGCCAGCAGTTCCCCCAGGGGACCCGGAAACACCATATATTTT CASSSPRGPGNTIYF
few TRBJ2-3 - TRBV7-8 TGTGCCAGCAGCCACGGACTGCAAGATACGCAGTATTTT CASSHGLQDTQYF
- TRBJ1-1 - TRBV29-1 TGCAGCGTTGGGAAGGGAATGAACACTGAAGCTTTCTTT CSVGKGMNTEAFF
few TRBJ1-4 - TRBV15 TGTGCCACCAGAGCGACGTCCGATGAAAAACTGTTTTTT CATRATSDEKLFF
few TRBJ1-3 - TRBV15 TGTGCCACCAGCAGAGAAGCGGGGGCGTCTGGAAACACCATATATTTT CATSREAGASGNTIYF
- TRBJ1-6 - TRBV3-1 TGTGCCAGCAGTCAAAGGGGTAGTGATAGTTCACCCCTCCACTTT CASSQRGSDSSPLHF
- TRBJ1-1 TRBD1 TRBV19 TGTGCCAGTAGTGCCCGGACAGGGGGCTTTTACACTGAAGCTTTCTTT CASSARTGGFYTEAFF
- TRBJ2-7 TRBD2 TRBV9 TGTGCCAGCAGCGTAGCGGGAGGCCCCTCCTACGAGCAGTACTTC CASSVAGGPSYEQYF
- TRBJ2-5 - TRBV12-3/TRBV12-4 TGTGCCAGCAGAGTCCCGGGGGAAGAGACCCAGTACTTC CASRVPGEETQYF
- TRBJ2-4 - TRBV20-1 TGCAGTGCTACAAATACAGGGCTAGCCAAAAACATTCAGTACTTC CSATNTGLAKNIQYF
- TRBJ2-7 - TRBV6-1 TGTGCCAGCAGCCGCCCCGGGGCGGGGGCGTACGAGCAGTACTTC CASSRPGAGAYEQYF
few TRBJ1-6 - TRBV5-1 TGCGCCAGCAGCTTCGGGCAGCCTCGTGAGGCCCTCCACTTT CASSFGQPREALHF
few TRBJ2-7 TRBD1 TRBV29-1 TGCAGCGGCTGGACAGGGGGCGCGTACGAGCAGTACTTC CSGWTGGAYEQYF
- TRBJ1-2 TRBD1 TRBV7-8 TGTGCCAGCAGCTTGGCCGCCGGGACAGCGCCATATGGCTACACCTTC CASSLAAGTAPYGYTF
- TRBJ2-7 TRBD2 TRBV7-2 TGTGCCAGCAGCTTAGCGACTAGCGGGAGTCGAACCTACGAGCAGTACTTC CASSLATSGSRTYEQYF
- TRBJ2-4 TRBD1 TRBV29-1 TGCAGCGTCTCGGATCCCAGGGGGCAAGCCAAAAACATTCAGTACTTC CSVSDPRGQAKNIQYF
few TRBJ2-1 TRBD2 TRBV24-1 TGTGCCACCAGTGATTTTTCGGGAGGGGTTTACAATGAGCAGTTCTTC CATSDFSGGVYNEQFF
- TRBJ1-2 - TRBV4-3 TGCGCCAGCAGCCTAGGGGACGGGGGTGTCTATGGCTACACCTTC CASSLGDGGVYGYTF
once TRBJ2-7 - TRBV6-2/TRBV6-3 TGTGCCAGCAGTTACAGGACAGTTAGCTCCTACGAGCAGTACTTC CASSYRTVSSYEQYF